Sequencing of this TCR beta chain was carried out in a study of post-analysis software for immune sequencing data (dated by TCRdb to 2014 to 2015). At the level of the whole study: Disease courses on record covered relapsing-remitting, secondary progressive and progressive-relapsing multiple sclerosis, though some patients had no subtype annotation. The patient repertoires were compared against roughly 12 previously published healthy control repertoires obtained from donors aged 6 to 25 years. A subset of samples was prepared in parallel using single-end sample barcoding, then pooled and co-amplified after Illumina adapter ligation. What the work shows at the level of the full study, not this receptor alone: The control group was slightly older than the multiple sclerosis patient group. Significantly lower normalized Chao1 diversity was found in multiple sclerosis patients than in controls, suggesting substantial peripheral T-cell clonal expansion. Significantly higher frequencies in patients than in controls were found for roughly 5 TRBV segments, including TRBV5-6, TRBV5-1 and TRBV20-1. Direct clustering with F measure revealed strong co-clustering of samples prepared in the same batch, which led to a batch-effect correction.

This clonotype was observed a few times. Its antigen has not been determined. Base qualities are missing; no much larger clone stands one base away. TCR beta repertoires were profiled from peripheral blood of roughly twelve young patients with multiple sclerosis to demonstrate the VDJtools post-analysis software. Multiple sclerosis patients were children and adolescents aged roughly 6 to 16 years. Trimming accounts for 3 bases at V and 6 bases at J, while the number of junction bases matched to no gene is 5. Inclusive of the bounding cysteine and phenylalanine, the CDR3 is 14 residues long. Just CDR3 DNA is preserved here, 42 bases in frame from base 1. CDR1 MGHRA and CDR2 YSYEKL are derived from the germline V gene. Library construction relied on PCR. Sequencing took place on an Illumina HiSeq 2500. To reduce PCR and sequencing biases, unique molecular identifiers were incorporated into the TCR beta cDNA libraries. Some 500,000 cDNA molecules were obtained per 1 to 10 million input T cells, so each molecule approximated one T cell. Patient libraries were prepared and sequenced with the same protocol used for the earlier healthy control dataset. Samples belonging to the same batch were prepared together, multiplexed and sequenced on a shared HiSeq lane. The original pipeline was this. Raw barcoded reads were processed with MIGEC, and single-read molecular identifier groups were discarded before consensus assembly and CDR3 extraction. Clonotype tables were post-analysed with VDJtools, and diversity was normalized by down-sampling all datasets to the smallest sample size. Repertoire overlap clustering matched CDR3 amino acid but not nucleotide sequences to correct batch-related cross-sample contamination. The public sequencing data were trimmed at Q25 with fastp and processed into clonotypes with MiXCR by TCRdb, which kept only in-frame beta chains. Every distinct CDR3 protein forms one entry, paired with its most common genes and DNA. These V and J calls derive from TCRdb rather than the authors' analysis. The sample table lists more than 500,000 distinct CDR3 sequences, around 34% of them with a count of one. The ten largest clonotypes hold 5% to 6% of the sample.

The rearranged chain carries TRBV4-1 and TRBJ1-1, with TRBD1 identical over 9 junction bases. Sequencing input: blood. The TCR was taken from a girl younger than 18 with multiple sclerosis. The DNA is TGCGCCAGCAGCCAGCCGACAGGGGGGCCTGAAGCTTTCTTT. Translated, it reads CASSQPTGGPEAFF.